Sequencing of this TCR beta chain was carried out in a study of blood T cell repertoires in COVID-19. Germline V lookup: CDR1 MNHNS, CDR2 SASEGT. This CDR3 is built from 13 residues. With 2 bases removed from V and 5 bases from J, the gap between germline ends came to 10 bases. Using immunoSEQ multiplex PCR, the repertoire was profiled, and TCRdb retains in-frame clones only, with some absent. Found here are about 360,000 clones, roughly 86% of them singletons; the top ten hold approximately 1.9%. The clonotype was recovered from a middle-aged man in a cohort exposed to, infected with or recovered from COVID-19 (not recorded which). V gene TRBV6-1 combines with J gene TRBJ2-7; perhaps TRBD1 as D (5 bases). The sequenced sample consisted of PBMCs or T cells enriched from blood (not recorded which). CDR3 protein: CASSERNRHEQYF. For the CDR3, the DNA is TGTGCCAGCAGTGAAAGAAACAGGCACGAGCAGTACTTC.